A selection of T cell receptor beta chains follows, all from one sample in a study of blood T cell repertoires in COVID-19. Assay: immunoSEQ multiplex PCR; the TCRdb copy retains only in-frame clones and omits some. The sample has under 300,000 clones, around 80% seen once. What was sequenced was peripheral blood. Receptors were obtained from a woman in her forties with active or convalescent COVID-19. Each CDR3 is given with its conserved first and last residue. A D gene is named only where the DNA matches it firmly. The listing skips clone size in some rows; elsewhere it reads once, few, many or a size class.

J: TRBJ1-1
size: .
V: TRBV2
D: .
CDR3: CASRRAGMNTEAFF
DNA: TGTGCCAGCAGGAGGGCGGGGATGAACACTGAAGCTTTCTTT

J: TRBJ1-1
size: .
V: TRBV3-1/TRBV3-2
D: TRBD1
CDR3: CASSQDRGPFEAFF
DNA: TGTGCCAGCAGCCAAGACAGGGGGCCATTTGAAGCTTTCTTT

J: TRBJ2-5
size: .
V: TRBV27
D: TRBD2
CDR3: CASSSLLAGGPETQYF
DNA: TGTGCCAGCAGTTCCCTTCTAGCGGGGGGGCCGGAGACCCAGTACTTC

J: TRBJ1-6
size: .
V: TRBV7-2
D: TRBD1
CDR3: CASSPRQGESSPLHF
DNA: TGTGCCAGCAGCCCGAGACAGGGGGAATCTTCACCCCTCCACTTT

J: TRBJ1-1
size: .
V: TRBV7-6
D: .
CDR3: CASSLSTAYTEAFF
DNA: TGTGCCAGCAGCCTTTCGACAGCCTACACTGAAGCTTTCTTT

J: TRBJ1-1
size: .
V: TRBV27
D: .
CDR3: CASSLRGAVSTEAFF
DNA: TGTGCCAGCAGTTTACGGGGGGCGGTCAGCACTGAAGCTTTCTTT

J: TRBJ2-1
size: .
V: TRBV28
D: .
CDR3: CASRIGGSYNEQFF
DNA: TGTGCCAGCAGAATAGGAGGCTCCTACAATGAGCAGTTCTTC

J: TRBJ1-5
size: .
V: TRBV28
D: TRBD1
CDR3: CASSPSGQGNQPQHF
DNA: TGTGCCAGCAGTCCCAGTGGACAGGGTAATCAGCCCCAGCATTTT

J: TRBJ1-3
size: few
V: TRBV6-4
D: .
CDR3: CASSDSGTPGNTIYF
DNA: TGTGCCAGCAGTGACTCAGGGACACCTGGAAACACCATATATTTT

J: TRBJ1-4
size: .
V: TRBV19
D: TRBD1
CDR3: CASTGGQGFNEKLFF
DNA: TGTGCCAGTACAGGGGGACAGGGGTTTAATGAAAAACTGTTTTTT

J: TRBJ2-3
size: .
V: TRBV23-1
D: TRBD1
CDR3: CASSHGTASTDTQYF
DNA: TGCGCCAGCAGTCACGGGACAGCTAGCACAGATACGCAGTATTTT

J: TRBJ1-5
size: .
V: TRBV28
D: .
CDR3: CASSLRGYQPQHF
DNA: TGTGCCAGCAGTTTGCGCGGCTATCAGCCCCAGCATTTT

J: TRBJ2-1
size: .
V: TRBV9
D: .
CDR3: CASSVGVYNEQFF
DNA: TGTGCCAGCAGCGTCGGGGTCTACAATGAGCAGTTCTTC

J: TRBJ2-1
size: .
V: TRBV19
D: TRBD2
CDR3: CASSTPGEVAGFF
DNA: TGTGCCAGTAGTACCCCCGGAGAGGTAGCGGGGTTCTTC

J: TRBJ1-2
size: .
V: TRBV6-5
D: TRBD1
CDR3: CASSHRGRGYGYTF
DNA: TGTGCCAGCAGCCACAGGGGGCGAGGCTATGGCTACACCTTC

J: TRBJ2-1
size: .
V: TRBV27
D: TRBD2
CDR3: CASSGTSGYNEQFF
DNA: TGTGCCAGCAGTGGGACTAGCGGGTACAATGAGCAGTTCTTC

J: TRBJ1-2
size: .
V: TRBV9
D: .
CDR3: CASSGPGTPTTLGGYTF
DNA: TGTGCCAGCAGCGGACCCGGGACACCGACCACCTTGGGTGGCTACACCTTC

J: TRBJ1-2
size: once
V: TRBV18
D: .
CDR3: CASSPDPDYGYTF
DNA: TGTGCCAGCTCACCCGATCCAGACTATGGCTACACCTTC

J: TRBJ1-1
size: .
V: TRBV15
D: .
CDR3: CATSRARGGVWTEAFF
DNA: TGTGCCACCAGCAGAGCGCGCGGAGGGGTATGGACTGAAGCTTTCTTT

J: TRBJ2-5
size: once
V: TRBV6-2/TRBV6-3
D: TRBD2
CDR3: CASSYPNRLAGTETQYF
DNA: TGTGCCAGCAGTTACCCAAACCGACTAGCCGGTACGGAGACCCAGTACTTC

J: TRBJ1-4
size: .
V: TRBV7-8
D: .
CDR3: CASSLAPGRDNEKLFF
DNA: TGTGCCAGCAGCTTAGCGCCGGGGAGGGATAATGAAAAACTGTTTTTT

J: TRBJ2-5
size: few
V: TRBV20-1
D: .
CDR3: CSASEANQETQYF
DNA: TGCAGTGCTAGTGAGGCCAACCAAGAGACCCAGTACTTC

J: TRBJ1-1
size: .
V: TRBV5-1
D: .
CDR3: CASSSLQGMTTEAFF
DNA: TGCGCCAGCAGCTCCCTACAGGGTATGACCACTGAAGCTTTCTTT

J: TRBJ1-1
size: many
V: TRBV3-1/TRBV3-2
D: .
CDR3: CASSRRENTEAFF
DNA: TGTGCCAGCAGCCGTCGAGAGAACACTGAAGCTTTCTTT

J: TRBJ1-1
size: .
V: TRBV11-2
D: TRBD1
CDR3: CASSLDRDREAFF
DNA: TGTGCCAGCAGCTTAGACCGGGACAGGGAAGCTTTCTTT

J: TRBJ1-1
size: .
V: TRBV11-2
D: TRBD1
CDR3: CASSLGQGHTEAFF
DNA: TGTGCCAGCAGCCTGGGACAGGGACACACTGAAGCTTTCTTT

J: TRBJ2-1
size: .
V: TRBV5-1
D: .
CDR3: CASSLSTTDVREQFF
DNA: TGCGCCAGCAGCTTGTCTACGACAGACGTACGGGAGCAGTTCTTC

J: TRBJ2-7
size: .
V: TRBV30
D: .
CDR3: CAWSVLSYEQYF
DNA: TGTGCCTGGAGTGTACTTAGCTACGAGCAGTACTTC

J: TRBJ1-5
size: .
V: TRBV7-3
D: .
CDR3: CASSLGGGNQPQHF
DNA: TGTGCCAGCAGCTTAGGAGGGGGCAATCAGCCCCAGCATTTT

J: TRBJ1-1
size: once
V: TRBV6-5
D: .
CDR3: CASSRGAITEAFF
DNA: TGTGCCAGCTCACGGGGGGCTATCACTGAAGCTTTCTTT

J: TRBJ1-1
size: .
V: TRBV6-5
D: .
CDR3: CASRFAAAFF
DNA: TGTGCCAGCCGTTTTGCCGCGGCTTTCTTT

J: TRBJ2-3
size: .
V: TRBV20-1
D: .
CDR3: CSAGQVDTQYF
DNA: TGCAGTGCTGGGCAGGTAGATACGCAGTATTTT